The clone carrying this T cell receptor (beta chain) appeared once. The data originate from a study of technical replicates of blood from a few donors. This CDR3 spans 14 amino acids. With 3 bases removed from V and 3 bases from J, the gap between germline ends came to 11 bases. Germline V gene sequence: CDR1 KGHSH, CDR2 LQKENI. Using immunoSEQ multiplex PCR, the repertoire was profiled, and TCRdb retains in-frame clones only, with some absent. Of around 80,000 clones listed, over 75% are singletons. The sequencing input was T cells isolated from PBMCs. The chain has TRBV18 and TRBJ1-1; D remains ambiguous. The receptor's source is a human donor in good health. CDR3 bases: TGTGCCAGCTCACCGATTCGGGGTGACACTGAAGCTTTCTTT. The encoded protein is CASSPIRGDTEAFF.